The clone carrying this TCR beta chain has a count of ten or more. Its antigen is currently unknown. In patients chosen for sequencing, flow cytometry had shown CD8+CD57+ cell expansion. Diagnosis of severe acquired aplastic anemia applied to all patients. These data originate in a study of CD8+CD57+ T cells in acquired aplastic anemia. Study summary: The DNA of sorted CD4+ and CD8+ cells averaged roughly 3 ug. Study-wide results and caveats: Around 27 was the count of CD8+ CDR3 sequences that patients shared with controls.

V gave up 3 bases and J gave up 3 bases, with 11 bases separating them. This CDR3 comprises 15 residues. Germline lookup yields CDR1 SGHTA and CDR2 FQGNSA. Genomic DNA, serving as template, underwent TCR beta VDJ and CDR3 profiling. TCRdb independently ran MiXCR on the reads; one entry per CDR3 protein. The sample contains 150,000 to 200,000 distinct CDR3 sequences, around half of which appear only once. Material: sorted CD4+, CD8+, or CD8+CD57+ T cells (not recorded which) from PBMCs. The chain uses TRBV7-2 and TRBJ1-4, with D possibly TRBD1 on 5 matching bases. The TCR comes from a human donor with aplastic anemia. The CDR3 here is CASSFYQGSNEKLFF. CDR3 coding DNA: TGTGCCAGCAGCTTTTATCAGGGATCTAATGAAAAACTGTTTTTT.